This paragraph covers one T cell receptor beta chain sequence. Its antigen remains unidentified. This sample is part of a study of long-term antiretroviral therapy in people with HIV. Study context: By about a decade, the earliest samples predate the 2015 immediate-ART recommendation.

The run of the v3.0 immunoSEQ assay was at survey level. This table comes from immunoSEQ multiplex PCR, and its TCRdb copy is limited to in-frame clones, with some not included. The sample yields under 15,000 clones, around 79% seen once. Findings of the study overall: In samples taken after ART, diversity increased but remained below transplant donor control levels. Documentation of ART adherence, viral resistance or therapy changes was absent. Clones that had undergone expansion before ART dominated the repertoire at all time points.

Germline CDR1 MNHEY, CDR2 SVGAGI. V shed 2 bases and J shed 9 bases, with 8 bases lying between them. CDR3 length equals 12 residues. The sequencing used unsorted PBMCs, collected 3 to 3.2 years before starting antiretroviral therapy. The source is a man aged 40-49 years with HIV. The chain combines TRBV6-5 with TRBJ1-5; possible D gene TRBD1, 6 bases. The CDR3 sequence is CASSYRRGPQHF. In DNA form, the CDR3 reads TGTGCCAGCAGTTACCGCAGGGGGCCCCAGCATTTT.